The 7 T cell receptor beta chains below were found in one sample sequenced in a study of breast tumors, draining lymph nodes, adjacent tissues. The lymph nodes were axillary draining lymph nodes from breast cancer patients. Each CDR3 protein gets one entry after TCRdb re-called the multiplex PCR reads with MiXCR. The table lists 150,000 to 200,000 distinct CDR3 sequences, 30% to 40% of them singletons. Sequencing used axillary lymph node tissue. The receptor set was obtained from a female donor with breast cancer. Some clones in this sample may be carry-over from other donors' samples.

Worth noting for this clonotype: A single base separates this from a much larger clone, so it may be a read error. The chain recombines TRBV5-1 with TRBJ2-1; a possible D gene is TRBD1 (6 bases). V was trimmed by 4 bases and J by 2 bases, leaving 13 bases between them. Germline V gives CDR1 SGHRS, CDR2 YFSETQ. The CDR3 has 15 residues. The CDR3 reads CASSTGTQPYNEQFF. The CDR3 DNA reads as TGCGCCAGCAGCACCGGGACACAGCCCTACAATGAGCAGTTCTTC.

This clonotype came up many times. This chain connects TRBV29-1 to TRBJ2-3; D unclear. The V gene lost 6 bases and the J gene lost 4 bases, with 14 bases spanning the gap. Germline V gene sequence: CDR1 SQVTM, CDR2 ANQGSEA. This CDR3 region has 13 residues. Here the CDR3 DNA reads TGCAGCGTCGAGGAGCTAGTGGCAGATACGCAGTATTTT. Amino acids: CSVEELVADTQYF.

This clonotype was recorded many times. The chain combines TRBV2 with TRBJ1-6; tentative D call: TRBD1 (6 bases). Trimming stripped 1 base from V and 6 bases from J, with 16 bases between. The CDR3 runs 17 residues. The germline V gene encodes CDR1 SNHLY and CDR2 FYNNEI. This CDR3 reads CASSEGRQVRGNSPLHF. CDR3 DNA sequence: TGTGCCAGCAGTGAAGGTAGACAGGTCAGGGGTAATTCACCCCTCCACTTT.

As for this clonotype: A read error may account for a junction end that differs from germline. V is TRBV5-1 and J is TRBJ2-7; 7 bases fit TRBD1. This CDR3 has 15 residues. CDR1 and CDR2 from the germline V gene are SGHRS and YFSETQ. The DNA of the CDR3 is TGCGCTAGCAGCGAGGGGGCAGGGAGTTTCTACGAGCAGTACTTC. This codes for CASSEGAGSFYEQYF.

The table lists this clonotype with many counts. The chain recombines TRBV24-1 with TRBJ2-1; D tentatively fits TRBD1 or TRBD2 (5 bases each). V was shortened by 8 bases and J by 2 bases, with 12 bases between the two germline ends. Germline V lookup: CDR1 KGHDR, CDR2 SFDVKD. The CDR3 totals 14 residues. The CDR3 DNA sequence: TGTGCCACCAATAAGGGGACCGCCTACAATGAGCAGTTCTTC. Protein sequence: CATNKGTAYNEQFF.

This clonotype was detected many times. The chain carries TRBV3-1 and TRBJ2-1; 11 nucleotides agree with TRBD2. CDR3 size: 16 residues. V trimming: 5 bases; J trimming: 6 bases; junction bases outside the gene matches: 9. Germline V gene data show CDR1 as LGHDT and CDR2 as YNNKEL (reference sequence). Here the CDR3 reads CASSTRLAGYGNEQFF. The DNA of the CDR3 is TGTGCCAGCAGCACTAGACTAGCGGGATATGGCAATGAGCAGTTCTTC.

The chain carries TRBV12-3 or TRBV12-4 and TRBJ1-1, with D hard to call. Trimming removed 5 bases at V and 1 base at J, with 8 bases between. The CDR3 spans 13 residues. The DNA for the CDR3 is TGTGCCAGCAGTCGGGAGACGAACACTGAAGCTTTCTTT. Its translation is CASSRETNTEAFF.